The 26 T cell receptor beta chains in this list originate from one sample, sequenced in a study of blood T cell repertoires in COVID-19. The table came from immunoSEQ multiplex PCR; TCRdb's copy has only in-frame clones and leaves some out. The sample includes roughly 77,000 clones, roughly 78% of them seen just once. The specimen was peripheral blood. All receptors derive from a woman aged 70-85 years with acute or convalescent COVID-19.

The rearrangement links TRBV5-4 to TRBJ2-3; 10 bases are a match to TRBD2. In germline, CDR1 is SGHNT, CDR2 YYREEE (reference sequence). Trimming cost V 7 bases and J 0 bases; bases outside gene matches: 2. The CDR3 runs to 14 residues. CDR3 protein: CASGAGGSTDTQYF. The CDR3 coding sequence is TGTGCCAGCGGAGCGGGGGGGAGCACAGATACGCAGTATTTT.

The CDR3 protein is CASSQERINGQEKYGYTF. In DNA form, the CDR3 reads TGTGCCAGCAGCCAAGAACGGATCAATGGACAGGAAAAGTATGGCTACACCTTC. The chain is built from TRBV4-2 and TRBJ1-2, with TRBD1 matching over 7 bases. The length of the CDR3 is 18 residues. Germline V gene lookup returns CDR1 LGHNA and CDR2 YNFKEQ. V shed 0 bases and J 5 bases; nucleotides not matched to a gene: 15.

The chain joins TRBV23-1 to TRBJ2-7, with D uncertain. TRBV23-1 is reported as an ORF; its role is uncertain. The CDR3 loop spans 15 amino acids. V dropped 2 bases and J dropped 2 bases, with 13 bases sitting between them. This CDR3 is CASSQNSPLTYEQYF. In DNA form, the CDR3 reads TGCGCCAGCAGTCAAAACAGTCCCCTAACCTACGAGCAGTACTTC.

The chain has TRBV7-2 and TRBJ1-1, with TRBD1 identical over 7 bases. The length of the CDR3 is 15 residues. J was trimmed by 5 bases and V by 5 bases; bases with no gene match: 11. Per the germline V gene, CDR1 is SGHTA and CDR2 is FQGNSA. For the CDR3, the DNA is TGTGCCAGCAGCCCCGACAGGGTAGCCATAACTGAAGCTTTCTTT. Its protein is CASSPDRVAITEAFF. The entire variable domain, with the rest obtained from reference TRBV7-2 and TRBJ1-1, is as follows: GAGVSQSPSNKVTEKGKDVELRCDPISGHTALYWYRQSLGQGLEFLIYFQGNSAPDKSGLPSDRFSAERTGGSVSTLTIQRTQQEDSAVYLCASSPDRVAITEAFFGQGTRLTVV.

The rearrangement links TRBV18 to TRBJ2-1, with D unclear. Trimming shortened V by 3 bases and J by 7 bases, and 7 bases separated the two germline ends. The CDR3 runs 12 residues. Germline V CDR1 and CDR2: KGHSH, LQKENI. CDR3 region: CASSPSGNEQFF. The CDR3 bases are TGTGCCAGCTCACCGTCCGGTAATGAGCAGTTCTTC. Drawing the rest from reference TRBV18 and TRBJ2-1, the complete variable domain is NAGVMQNPRHLVRRRGQEARLRCSPMKGHSHVYWYRQLPEEGLKFMVYLQKENIIDESGMPKERFSAEFPKEGPSILRIQQVVRGDSAAYFCASSPSGNEQFFGPGTRLTVL.

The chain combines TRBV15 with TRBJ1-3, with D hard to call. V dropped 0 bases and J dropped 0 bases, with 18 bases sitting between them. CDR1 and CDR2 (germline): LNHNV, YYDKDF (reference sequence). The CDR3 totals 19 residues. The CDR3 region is CATSRDSPRTITSGNTIYF. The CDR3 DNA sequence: TGTGCCACCAGCAGAGATTCCCCTCGGACTATTACCTCTGGAAACACCATATATTTT.

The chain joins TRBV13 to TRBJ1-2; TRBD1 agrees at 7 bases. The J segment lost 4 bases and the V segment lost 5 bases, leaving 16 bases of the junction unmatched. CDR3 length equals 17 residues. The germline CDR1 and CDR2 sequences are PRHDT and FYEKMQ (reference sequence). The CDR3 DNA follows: TGTGCCAGCAGCCCGGGACAGTACCCACTTCGGGGCTATGGCTACACCTTC. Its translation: CASSPGQYPLRGYGYTF.

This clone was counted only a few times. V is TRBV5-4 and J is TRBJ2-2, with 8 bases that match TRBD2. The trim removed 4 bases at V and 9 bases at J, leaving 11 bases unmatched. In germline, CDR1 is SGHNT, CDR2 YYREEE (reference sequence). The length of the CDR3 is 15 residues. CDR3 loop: CASSLTGTRGWELFF. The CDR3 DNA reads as TGTGCCAGCAGCCTTACCGGGACTAGAGGCTGGGAGCTGTTTTTT.

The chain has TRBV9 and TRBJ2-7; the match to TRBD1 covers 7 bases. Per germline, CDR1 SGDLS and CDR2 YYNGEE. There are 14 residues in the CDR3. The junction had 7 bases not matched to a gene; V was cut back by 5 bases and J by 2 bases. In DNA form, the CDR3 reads TGTGCCAGCAGTGGAACCGGGACAGCCTACGAGCAGTACTTC. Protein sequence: CASSGTGTAYEQYF.

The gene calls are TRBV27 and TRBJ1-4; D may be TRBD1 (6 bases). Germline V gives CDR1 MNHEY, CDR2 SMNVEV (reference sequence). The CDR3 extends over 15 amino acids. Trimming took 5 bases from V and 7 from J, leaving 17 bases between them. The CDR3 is CASSPSGGRGEKLFF. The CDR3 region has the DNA TGTGCCAGCAGTCCCAGCGGGGGGCGAGGTGAAAAACTGTTTTTT.

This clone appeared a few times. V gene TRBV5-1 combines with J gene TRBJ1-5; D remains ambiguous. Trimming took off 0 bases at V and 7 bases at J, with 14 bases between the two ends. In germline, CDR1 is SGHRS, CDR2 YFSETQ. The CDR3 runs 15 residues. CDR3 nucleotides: TGCGCCAGCAGCTTGGGACTGGGAGCGGGCCAGCCCCAGCATTTT. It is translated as CASSLGLGAGQPQHF.

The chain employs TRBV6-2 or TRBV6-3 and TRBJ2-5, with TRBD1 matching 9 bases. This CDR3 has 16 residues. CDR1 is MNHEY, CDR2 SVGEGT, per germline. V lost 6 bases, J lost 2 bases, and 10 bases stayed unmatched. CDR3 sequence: CASSRGQGISQETQYF. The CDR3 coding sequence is TGTGCCAGCAGCCGCGGACAGGGGATCAGTCAAGAGACCCAGTACTTC.

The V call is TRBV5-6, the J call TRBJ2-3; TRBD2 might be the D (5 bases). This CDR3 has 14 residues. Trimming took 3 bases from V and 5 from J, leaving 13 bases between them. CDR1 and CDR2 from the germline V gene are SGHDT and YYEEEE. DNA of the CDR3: TGTGCCAGCAGCTACGAGAGGGCAGGAGATACGCAGTATTTT. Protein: CASSYERAGDTQYF.

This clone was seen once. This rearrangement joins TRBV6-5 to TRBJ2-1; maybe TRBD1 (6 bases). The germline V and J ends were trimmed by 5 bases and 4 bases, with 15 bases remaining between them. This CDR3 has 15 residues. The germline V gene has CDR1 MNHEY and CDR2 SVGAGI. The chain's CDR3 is CASSRTTGAYNEQFF. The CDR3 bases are TGTGCCAGCAGTCGAACGACAGGCGCGTACAATGAGCAGTTCTTC.

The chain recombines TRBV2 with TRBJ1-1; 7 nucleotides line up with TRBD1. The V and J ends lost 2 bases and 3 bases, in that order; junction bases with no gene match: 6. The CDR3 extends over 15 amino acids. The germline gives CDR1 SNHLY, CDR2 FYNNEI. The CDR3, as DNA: TGTGCCAGCAGTGAAAGGAGGGGACAGTACACTGAAGCTTTCTTT. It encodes CASSERRGQYTEAFF.

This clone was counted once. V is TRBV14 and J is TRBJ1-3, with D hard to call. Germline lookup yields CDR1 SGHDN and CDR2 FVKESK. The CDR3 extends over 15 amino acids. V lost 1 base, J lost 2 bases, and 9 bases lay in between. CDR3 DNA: TGTGCCAGCAGCCAAGCTTTAGTGCCTGGAAACACCATATATTTT. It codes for CASSQALVPGNTIYF. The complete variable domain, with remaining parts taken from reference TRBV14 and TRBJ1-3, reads EAGVTQFPSHSVIEKGQTVTLRCDPISGHDNLYWYRRVMGKEIKFLLHFVKESKQDESGMPNNRFLAERTGGTYSTLKVQPAELEDSGVYFCASSQALVPGNTIYFGEGSWLTVV.

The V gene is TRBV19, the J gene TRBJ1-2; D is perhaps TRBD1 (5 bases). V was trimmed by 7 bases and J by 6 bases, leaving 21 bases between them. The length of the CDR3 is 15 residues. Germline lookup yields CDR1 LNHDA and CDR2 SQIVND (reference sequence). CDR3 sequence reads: CASIPRGNLKNGYTF. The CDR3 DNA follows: TGTGCCAGTATCCCCCGGGGGAACCTTAAGAATGGCTACACCTTC.

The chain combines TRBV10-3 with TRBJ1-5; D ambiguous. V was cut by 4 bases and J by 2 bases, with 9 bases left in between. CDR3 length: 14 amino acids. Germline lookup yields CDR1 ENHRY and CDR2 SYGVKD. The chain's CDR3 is CAISASLGNQPQHF. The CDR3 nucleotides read TGTGCCATCAGTGCCAGTTTGGGCAATCAGCCCCAGCATTTT.

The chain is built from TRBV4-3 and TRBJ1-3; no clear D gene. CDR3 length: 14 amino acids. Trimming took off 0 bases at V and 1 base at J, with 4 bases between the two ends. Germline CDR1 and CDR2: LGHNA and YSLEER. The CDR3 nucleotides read TGCGCCAGCAGCCAAGACCCGTCTGGAAACACCATATATTTT. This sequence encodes CASSQDPSGNTIYF.

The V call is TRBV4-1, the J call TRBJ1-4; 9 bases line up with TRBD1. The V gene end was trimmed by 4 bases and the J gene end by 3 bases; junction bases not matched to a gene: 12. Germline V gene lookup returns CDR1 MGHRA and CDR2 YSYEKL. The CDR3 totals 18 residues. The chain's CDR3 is CASSRTGASRGPNEKLFF. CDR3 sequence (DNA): TGCGCCAGCAGCCGGACAGGGGCTAGTAGGGGACCTAATGAAAAACTGTTTTTT.

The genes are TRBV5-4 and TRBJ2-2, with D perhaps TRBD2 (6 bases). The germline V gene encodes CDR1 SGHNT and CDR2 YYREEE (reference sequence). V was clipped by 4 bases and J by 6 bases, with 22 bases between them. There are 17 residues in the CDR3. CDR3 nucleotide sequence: TGTGCCAGCAGCCCCACGGCGGGACCTTTTTACCCCGGGGAGCTGTTTTTT. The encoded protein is CASSPTAGPFYPGELFF.

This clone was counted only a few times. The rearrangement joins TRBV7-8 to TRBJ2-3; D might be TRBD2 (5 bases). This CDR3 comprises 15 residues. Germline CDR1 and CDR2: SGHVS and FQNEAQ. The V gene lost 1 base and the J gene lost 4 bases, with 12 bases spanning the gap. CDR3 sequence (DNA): TGTGCCAGCAGCTTAGGAGCCGGGGTTGCAGATACGCAGTATTTT. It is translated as CASSLGAGVADTQYF. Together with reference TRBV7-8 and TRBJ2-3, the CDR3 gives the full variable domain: GAGVSQSPRYKVAKRGQDVALRCDPISGHVSLFWYQQALGQGPEFLTYFQNEAQLDKSGLPSDRFFAERPEGSVSTLKIQRTQQEDSAVYLCASSLGAGVADTQYFGPGTRLTVL.

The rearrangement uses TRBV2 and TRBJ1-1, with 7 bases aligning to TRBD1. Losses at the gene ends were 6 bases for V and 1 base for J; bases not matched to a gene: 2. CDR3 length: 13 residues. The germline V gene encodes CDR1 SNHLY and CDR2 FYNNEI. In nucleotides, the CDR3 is TGTGCCAGCAGGCGACAGGGGAACACTGAAGCTTTCTTT. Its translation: CASRRQGNTEAFF. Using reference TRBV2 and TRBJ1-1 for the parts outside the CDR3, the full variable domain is EPEVTQTPSHQVTQMGQEVILRCVPISNHLYFYWYRQILGQKVEFLVSFYNNEISEKSEIFDDQFSVERPDGSNFTLKIRSTKLEDSAMYFCASRRQGNTEAFFGQGTRLTVV.

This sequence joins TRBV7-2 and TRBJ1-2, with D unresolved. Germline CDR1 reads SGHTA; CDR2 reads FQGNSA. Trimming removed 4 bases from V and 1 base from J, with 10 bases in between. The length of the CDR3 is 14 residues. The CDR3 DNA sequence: TGTGCCAGCAGCTCTCACTCGGGTAACTATGGCTACACCTTC. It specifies CASSSHSGNYGYTF.

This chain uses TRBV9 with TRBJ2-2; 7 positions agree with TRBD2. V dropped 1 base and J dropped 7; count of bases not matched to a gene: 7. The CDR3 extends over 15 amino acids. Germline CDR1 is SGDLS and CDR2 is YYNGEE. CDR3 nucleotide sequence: TGTGCCAGCAGCGTATCCCTCGGGGGGAACGGGGAGCTGTTTTTT. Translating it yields CASSVSLGGNGELFF.

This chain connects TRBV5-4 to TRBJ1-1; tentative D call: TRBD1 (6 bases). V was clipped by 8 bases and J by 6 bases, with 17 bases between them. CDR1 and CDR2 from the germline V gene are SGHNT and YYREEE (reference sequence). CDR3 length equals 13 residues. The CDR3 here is CASKSTGIPEAFF. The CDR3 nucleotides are TGTGCCAGTAAGTCTACAGGGATTCCTGAAGCTTTCTTT.